This passage covers 6 T cell receptor beta chains from one sample sequenced in a study of monozygotic twins with inflammatory bowel disease. With the 5' RACE reads reprocessed, TCRdb shows one record per CDR3 protein and no DNA. The table counts around 400,000 distinct CDR3 sequences; more than 2% lies in the top ten. Sequencing used blood. These receptors were collected from a human donor with ulcerative colitis or Crohn's disease, or a healthy co-twin of an affected twin (not recorded which).

The gene calls are TRBV19 and TRBJ2-6; TCRdb designates TRBD1, a call that cannot be tested without DNA. Germline lookup yields CDR1 LNHDA and CDR2 SQIVND (reference sequence). The CDR3 covers 18 residues. CDR3 sequence reads: CASSELGTGAAGANVLTF. Looking up the rest from reference TRBV19 and TRBJ2-6 gives the full variable domain: DGGITQSPKYLFRKEGQNVTLSCEQNLNHDAMYWYRQDPGQGLRLIYYSQIVNDFQKGDIAEGYSVSREKKESFPLTVTSAQKNPTAFYLCASSELGTGAAGANVLTFGAGSRLTVL.

V gene TRBV5-6 combines with J gene TRBJ2-1; TCRdb names TRBD1, which stays unverified in the absence of DNA. The CDR3 is made up of 14 amino acids. Germline CDR1 SGHDT, CDR2 YYEEEE. The CDR3 is CASSLRGRGNEQFF.

CDR3 region: CASSTRTGRNTEAFF. The rearrangement uses TRBV7-2 and TRBJ1-1; TCRdb calls TRBD1, which cannot be checked without DNA. This CDR3 comprises 15 residues. CDR1 is SGHTA, CDR2 FQGNSA, per germline.

The chain employs TRBV5-1 and TRBJ2-7; TCRdb's D call of TRBD1 is untestable without DNA. Germline V gives CDR1 SGHRS, CDR2 YFSETQ. The CDR3 is made up of 15 amino acids. The CDR3 protein is CASSPGDRVGYEQYF.

The chain links TRBV9 to TRBJ2-1; the TCRdb D gene call, TRBD2, has no DNA to confirm it. The CDR3 sequence is 18 residues long. Looked up from germline, CDR1 is SGDLS and CDR2 is YYNGEE. CDR3 region: CASSVGTSGTLGRHEQFF.

The rearrangement joins TRBV20-1 to TRBJ1-1. Germline assignment: CDR1 DFQATT and CDR2 SNEGSKA (reference sequence). The CDR3 contains 12 residues. This CDR3 is CSASTLRTEAFF.